Listed below are T cell receptor beta chains from one sample, sequenced in a study of patients and donors after allogeneic stem cell transplantation. TCRdb reprocessed the RT-PCR reads with MiXCR, giving one entry per CDR3 protein. The sample lists 400,000 to 500,000 distinct CDR3 sequences, roughly 16% occurring once. Sample: blood, either unsorted or a sorted T cell fraction (not recorded which). Every receptor here comes from a human donor who was either an allogeneic HSCT recipient or a stem cell or donor lymphocyte infusion donor (not recorded which). It is not recorded whose cells these are; they may come from a transplant donor. CDR3s include the opening cysteine and the closing phenylalanine or tryptophan. A D gene is named only where the DNA matches it firmly. Clone size appears in some rows only: once, few, many, or a class for an expanded clone.

size	V	D	J	DNA	CDR3
NA	TRBV12-3/TRBV12-4	TRBD1	TRBJ1-1	TGTGCCAGCACCAAACGAGGACAGGGGGGGACTGAAGCTTTCTTT	CASTKRGQGGTEAFF
few	TRBV12-3/TRBV12-4	NA	TRBJ2-7	TGTGCCAGCAGTTTCCCGACTAGATCCTACGAGCAGTACTTC	CASSFPTRSYEQYF
few	TRBV11-3	TRBD2	TRBJ2-1	TGTGCCAGCAGCTTGCTAAGCGGGAGCGCCTACAATGAGCAGTTCTTC	CASSLLSGSAYNEQFF
NA	TRBV4-1	NA	TRBJ2-7	TGCGCCAGCAGCCAAGATATCCCGTTAAGCGACCTCTCCTACGAGCAGTACTTC	CASSQDIPLSDLSYEQYF
NA	TRBV7-2	TRBD2	TRBJ2-1	TGTGCCAGCTCCTTCAGTACTAGCGGGGCGGGGGAGCAGTTCTTC	CASSFSTSGAGEQFF
few	TRBV5-8	TRBD1	TRBJ2-1	TGTGCCAGCAGCTACGGACAGGGGGTGTACAATGAGCAGTTCTTC	CASSYGQGVYNEQFF
NA	TRBV3-1	NA	TRBJ2-1	TGTGCCAGCAGCCCCCACCCCAGCGGAAGCTCCTACAATGAGCAGTTCTTC	CASSPHPSGSSYNEQFF
many	TRBV27	NA	TRBJ1-3	TGTGCCAGCAGTCCCTTCCCCCTGACTGGAAACACCATATATTTT	CASSPFPLTGNTIYF
few	TRBV15	NA	TRBJ1-2	TGTGCCACCCGACCAGGGGTAGGCTATGGCTACACCTTC	CATRPGVGYGYTF
NA	TRBV20-1	NA	TRBJ1-6	TGCAGTGCGGCAACCGGGACGAAGAATTCACCCCTCCACTTT	CSAATGTKNSPLHF
once	TRBV5-1	NA	TRBJ2-3	TGCGCCAGCAGCTCCCCGGGACAAGATACGCAGTATTTT	CASSSPGQDTQYF
NA	TRBV12-3/TRBV12-4	NA	TRBJ1-2	TGTGCCAGCAGGGGGCGAGGGGCAAGCTATGGCTACACCTTC	CASRGRGASYGYTF
NA	TRBV11-2	NA	TRBJ2-2	TGTGCCAGCAGCGTGGGTCGGTCTAACACCGGGGAGCTGTTTTTT	CASSVGRSNTGELFF
few	TRBV7-9	NA	TRBJ1-1	TGTGCCAGCAGCTTAAAAGCTTTGAACACTGAAGCTTTCTTT	CASSLKALNTEAFF
many	TRBV12-3/TRBV12-4	NA	TRBJ2-7	TGTGCCAGCAGTTTAGCTGAGCCCTACGAGCAGTACTTC	CASSLAEPYEQYF
few	TRBV7-2	NA	TRBJ2-7	TGTGCCAGCAGCTTCTGGGTATCCCCTCTCTACGAGCAGTACTTC	CASSFWVSPLYEQYF
NA	TRBV19	TRBD1	TRBJ2-2	TGTGCCAGTAGTATCTTGGACAGGACCGGGGAGCTGTTTTTT	CASSILDRTGELFF
few	TRBV4-3	NA	TRBJ1-1	TGCGCCAGCAGCCAAGTGTGGCGGGGGCCCCGGAGGACTTTCTTT	CASSQVWRGPRRTFF
few	TRBV11-1	NA	TRBJ1-6	TGTGCCAGCAGCTTAGGGGACTGGACGCGGTCGAGAAGGGTCGATAATTCACCCCTCCACTTT	CASSLGDWTRSRRVDNSPLHF
NA	TRBV29-1	NA	TRBJ2-2	TGCAGCGTTGCACGGCTGAACACCGGGGAGCTGTTTTTT	CSVARLNTGELFF
NA	TRBV6-5	NA	TRBJ1-2	TGTGCCAGCAGTTACTCTTCTGGGGGGCGCGTCAACTATGGCTACACCTTC	CASSYSSGGRVNYGYTF
few	TRBV2	TRBD1	TRBJ2-2	TGTGCCAGCAGTAGCGACAGGGTGAAAACCGGGGAGCTGTTTTTT	CASSSDRVKTGELFF
NA	TRBV11-1	TRBD1	TRBJ2-7	TGTGCCAGCAGCTTAGTTTGGCCCGGGACAGCAACCTACGAGCAGTACTTC	CASSLVWPGTATYEQYF
NA	TRBV11-3	NA	TRBJ2-1	TGTGCCAGCACCAAGGACGGGGAGAATGCCTACAATGAGCAGTTCTTC	CASTKDGENAYNEQFF
NA	TRBV12-3/TRBV12-4	TRBD1	TRBJ1-2	TGTGCCAGCACCACAGGGGCCAGGGCAGGAGGCTACACCTTC	CASTTGARAGGYTF
few	TRBV5-4	TRBD2	TRBJ2-1	TGTGCCAGCAGACCCGGGACTAGCTCCTACAATGAGCAGTTCTTC	CASRPGTSSYNEQFF
NA	TRBV20-1	NA	TRBJ1-1	TGCAGTGCTAGGGGGCAAGACACTGAAGCTTTCTTT	CSARGQDTEAFF
NA	TRBV5-8	TRBD1	TRBJ2-7	TGTGCCAGCAGCTCGAGACAGGGGGCTTGGGAGCAGTACTTC	CASSSRQGAWEQYF
NA	TRBV7-9	TRBD1	TRBJ2-7	TGTGCCAGCAGCTTAGGCGGACAGGGGGTCCACGAGCAGTACTTC	CASSLGGQGVHEQYF
few	TRBV5-1	TRBD1	TRBJ2-2	TGCGCCAGCAGCCGAAAACCGCACATGACAGGGGGAGGTTTCGGGGAGCTGTTTTTT	CASSRKPHMTGGGFGELFF
few	TRBV7-2	NA	TRBJ1-2	TGTGCCAGCAGCTTAGCGAGAGAACCCAGGACAGCTAACTATGGCTACACCTTC	CASSLAREPRTANYGYTF
few	TRBV6-1	TRBD1	TRBJ1-2	TGTGCCAGCAGTCGGACAGGTTCTAACTATGGCTACACCTTC	CASSRTGSNYGYTF
few	TRBV5-1	NA	TRBJ1-4	TGCGCCAGCAGCTTGGCTGGGGCGGGTTATGGTGAAAAACTGTTTTTT	CASSLAGAGYGEKLFF
NA	TRBV30	NA	TRBJ1-2	TGTGCCTGGAGTGCCCGGACAGCTATACGCTACACCTTC	CAWSARTAIRYTF
NA	TRBV10-2	TRBD2	TRBJ2-1	TGCGCCAGCAGTGAAGGACTAGCGGGAGTTGTGGAGCAGTTCTTC	CASSEGLAGVVEQFF
NA	TRBV12-3/TRBV12-4	NA	TRBJ1-4	TGTGCCAGCAGTTTAATGGGGGGGCTGGCAACTAATGAAAAACTGTTTTTT	CASSLMGGLATNEKLFF
NA	TRBV4-1	NA	TRBJ2-3	TGCGCCAGCAGCCAAGAAAGGGACCGAAAGGGAGATACGCAGTATTTT	CASSQERDRKGDTQYF
NA	TRBV28	TRBD1	TRBJ1-5	TGTGCCAGCAGTTCCGGACAGGGTTATCAGCCCCAGCATTTT	CASSSGQGYQPQHF
many	TRBV12-3/TRBV12-4	NA	TRBJ1-1	TGTGCCAGCAGTTTGGAGGGAAAGGTCACTGAAGCTTTCTTT	CASSLEGKVTEAFF
NA	TRBV3-1	NA	TRBJ1-6	TGTGCCAGCAGTCTATCCCAAGGACGAGGGAATTCACCCCTCCACTTT	CASSLSQGRGNSPLHF
once	TRBV7-9	NA	TRBJ1-2	TGTGCCAGCAGCAACCCCGGGACCCCCTATGGCTACACCTTC	CASSNPGTPYGYTF
many	TRBV6-5	TRBD2	TRBJ2-3	TGTGCCAGCAGTTACGGGTTAGCGGGAACAGATACGCAGTATTTT	CASSYGLAGTDTQYF
few	TRBV12-3/TRBV12-4	NA	TRBJ2-7	TGTGCCAGCAGTCTGGGACTTGCCACGGGTGAGCAGTACTTC	CASSLGLATGEQYF
few	TRBV9	TRBD1	TRBJ1-6	TGTGCCAGCAGCGGAACAGGGGACACCCTCCACTTT	CASSGTGDTLHF
NA	TRBV5-1	TRBD1	TRBJ1-1	TGCGCCAGCAGCATAAAGGGACAGGGGGCTGCGAACACTGAAGCTTTCTTT	CASSIKGQGAANTEAFF
few	TRBV11-3	NA	TRBJ2-2	TGTGCCAGCAGCTTCCCCTGGGGAGATAACACCGGGGAGCTGTTTTTT	CASSFPWGDNTGELFF
NA	TRBV5-5	NA	TRBJ2-2	TGTGCCAGCAGCTTGAGGTCAGGGTCCGGGGAGCTGTTTTTT	CASSLRSGSGELFF
few	TRBV5-1	TRBD2	TRBJ2-1	TGCGCCAGCAGCTTGTCTAGCGGGAGAAATGAGCAGTTCTTC	CASSLSSGRNEQFF
few	TRBV11-2	NA	TRBJ2-5	TGTGCCAGCAGCTCTTTCGTGGTCCAAGAGACCCAGTACTTC	CASSSFVVQETQYF
NA	TRBV5-6	NA	TRBJ1-2	TGTGCCAGCAGCTTGGACAGTCCGGGAGTGAACTATGGCTACACCTTC	CASSLDSPGVNYGYTF
NA	TRBV25-1	NA	TRBJ2-2	TGTGCCAGCACCGACTCGGATCCCTACACCGGGGAGCTGTTTTTT	CASTDSDPYTGELFF